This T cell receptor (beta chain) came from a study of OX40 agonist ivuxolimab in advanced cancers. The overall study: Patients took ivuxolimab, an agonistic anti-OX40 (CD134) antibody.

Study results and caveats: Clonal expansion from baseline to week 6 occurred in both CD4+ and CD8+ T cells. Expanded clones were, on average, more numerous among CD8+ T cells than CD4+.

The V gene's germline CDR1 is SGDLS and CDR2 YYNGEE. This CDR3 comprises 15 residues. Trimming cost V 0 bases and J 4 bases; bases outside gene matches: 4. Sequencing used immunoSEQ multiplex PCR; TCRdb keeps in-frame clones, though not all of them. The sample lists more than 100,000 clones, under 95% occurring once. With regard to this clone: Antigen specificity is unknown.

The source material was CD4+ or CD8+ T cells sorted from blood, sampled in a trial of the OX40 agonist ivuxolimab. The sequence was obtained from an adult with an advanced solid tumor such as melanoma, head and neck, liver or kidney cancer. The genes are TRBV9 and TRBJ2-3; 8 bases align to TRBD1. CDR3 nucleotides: TGTGCCAGCAGCGTAGGACAGGGGTCAGCAGATACGCAGTATTTT. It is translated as CASSVGQGSADTQYF. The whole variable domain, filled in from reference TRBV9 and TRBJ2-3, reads DSGVTQTPKHLITATGQRVTLRCSPRSGDLSVYWYQQSLDQGLQFLIQYYNGEERAKGNILERFSAQQFPDLHSELNLSSLELGDSALYFCASSVGQGSADTQYFGPGTRLTVL.